Here is one TCR beta chain with its context. The authors ran the assay at deep level. Replicate PCRs from sorted subsets contained around 200 ng DNA, which is some 32,000 T cell genomes. This table comes from immunoSEQ multiplex PCR, and its TCRdb copy is limited to in-frame clones, with some not included. The top ten hold 0.085% to 0.11% of the sample, which has roughly 550,000 clones, around 95% seen once. This record belongs to a study of shared clonotypes between healthy human individuals. CD45RO-negative, CCR7-selected cells formed the naive CD8 fraction, which excluded terminally differentiated effector memory CD45RA+ cells. Donors were healthy HIV-negative adults without recent acute infections or vaccinations. V trimming: 3 bases; J trimming: 6 bases; junction bases outside the gene matches: 10. The CDR3 contains 17 residues. Germline V gene sequence: CDR1 MGHRA, CDR2 YSYEKL.

Material for sequencing was naive CD8+ T cells sorted from blood. The TCR sequence derives from a woman between 25 and 40 years old in good health. The chain combines TRBV4-1 with TRBJ2-1; 11 nucleotides match TRBD2. DNA of the CDR3: TGCGCCAGCAGCCAGGCTAGCGGGAGGTATCTGGTCAATGAGCAGTTCTTC. Protein: CASSQASGRYLVNEQFF.